This T cell receptor beta chain is from a study of T-cell reconstitution after alpha-beta-depleted transplantation in children. Preparation of the TCRbeta library involved a method that used unique molecular identifiers. TCRdb analysed the PCR reads with MiXCR anew, one entry per CDR3 protein. In the table there are around 380,000 distinct CDR3 sequences, roughly 11% of which are singletons. Trimming removed 6 bases from V and 1 base from J; junction bases left unmatched: 19. CDR3 length equals 18 residues. CDR1 is DFQATT and CDR2 is SNEGSKA in the germline V gene (reference sequence). This clonotype has at least ten counts.

The chain has TRBV20-1 and TRBJ2-7; 9 bases align to TRBD2. The clonotype comes from a human donor who donated a stem cell graft to a child with acute myeloid leukemia. This specimen was PBMCs from the stem cell graft donor, taken from the stem cell graft. The CDR3 region has the DNA TGCAGTGCCGAAACCCTGCGGGAGGGATTACCTTTGTCCTACGAGCAGTACTTC. Translated: CSAETLREGLPLSYEQYF.